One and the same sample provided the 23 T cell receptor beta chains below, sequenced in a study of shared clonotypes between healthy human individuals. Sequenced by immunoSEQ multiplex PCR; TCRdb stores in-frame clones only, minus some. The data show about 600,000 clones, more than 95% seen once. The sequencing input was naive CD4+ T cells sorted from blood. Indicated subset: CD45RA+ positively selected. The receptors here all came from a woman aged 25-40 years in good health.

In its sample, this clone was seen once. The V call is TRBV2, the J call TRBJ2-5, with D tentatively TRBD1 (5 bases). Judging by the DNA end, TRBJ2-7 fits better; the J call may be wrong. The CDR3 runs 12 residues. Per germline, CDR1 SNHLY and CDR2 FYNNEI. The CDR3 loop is CASMGLTYEQYF. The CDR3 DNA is TGTGCCAGCATGGGGCTCACCTACGAGCAGTACTTC.

The CDR3: CSVGDSWDYTF. For the CDR3, the DNA is TGCAGCGTTGGGGATTCATGGGACTACACCTTC. The chain combines TRBV29-1 with TRBJ1-2; no reliable D call. The CDR3 loop spans 11 amino acids. CDR1 and CDR2 from the germline V gene are SQVTM and ANQGSEA. V shed 4 bases and J shed 10 bases, with 13 bases lying between them.

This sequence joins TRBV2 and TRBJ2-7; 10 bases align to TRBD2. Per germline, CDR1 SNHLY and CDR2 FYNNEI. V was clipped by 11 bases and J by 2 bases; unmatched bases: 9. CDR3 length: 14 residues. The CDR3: CAGVEREGTYEQYF. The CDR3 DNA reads TGTGCCGGGGTTGAGCGGGAGGGGACCTACGAGCAGTACTTC.

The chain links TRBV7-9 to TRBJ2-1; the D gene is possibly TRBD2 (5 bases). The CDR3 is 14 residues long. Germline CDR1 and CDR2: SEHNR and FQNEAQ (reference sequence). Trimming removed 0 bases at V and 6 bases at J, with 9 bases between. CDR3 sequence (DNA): TGTGCCAGCAGCTTAGCAGGGAGAACCAATGAGCAGTTCTTC. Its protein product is CASSLAGRTNEQFF.

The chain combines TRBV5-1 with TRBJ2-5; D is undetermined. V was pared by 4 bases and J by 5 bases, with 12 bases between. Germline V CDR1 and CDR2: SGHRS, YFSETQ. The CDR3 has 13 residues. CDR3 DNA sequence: TGCGCCAGCAGCACCGATAGTTTGGAGACCCAGTACTTC. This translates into CASSTDSLETQYF.

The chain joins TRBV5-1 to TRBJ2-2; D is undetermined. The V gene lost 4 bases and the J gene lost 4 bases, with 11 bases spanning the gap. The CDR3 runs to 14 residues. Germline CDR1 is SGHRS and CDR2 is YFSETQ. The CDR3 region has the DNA TGCGCCAGCAGCCTACTACCGAGCACCGGGGAGCTGTTTTTT. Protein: CASSLLPSTGELFF. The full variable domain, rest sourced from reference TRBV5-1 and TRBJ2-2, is KAGVTQTPRYLIKTRGQQVTLSCSPISGHRSVSWYQQTPGQGLQFLFEYFSETQRNKGNFPGRFSGRQFSNSRSEMNVSTLELGDSALYLCASSLLPSTGELFFGEGSRLTVL.

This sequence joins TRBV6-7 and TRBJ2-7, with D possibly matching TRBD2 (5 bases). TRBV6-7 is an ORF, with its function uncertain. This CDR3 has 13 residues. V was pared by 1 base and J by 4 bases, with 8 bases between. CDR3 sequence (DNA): TGTGCCAGCAGTTACTATAGAGGGTACGAGCAGTACTTC. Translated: CASSYYRGYEQYF.

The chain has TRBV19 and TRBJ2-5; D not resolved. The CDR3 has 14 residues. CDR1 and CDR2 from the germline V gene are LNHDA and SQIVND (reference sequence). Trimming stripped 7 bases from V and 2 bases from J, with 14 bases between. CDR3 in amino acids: CASIGPATQETQYF. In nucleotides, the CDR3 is TGTGCCAGTATAGGGCCCGCAACACAAGAGACCCAGTACTTC.

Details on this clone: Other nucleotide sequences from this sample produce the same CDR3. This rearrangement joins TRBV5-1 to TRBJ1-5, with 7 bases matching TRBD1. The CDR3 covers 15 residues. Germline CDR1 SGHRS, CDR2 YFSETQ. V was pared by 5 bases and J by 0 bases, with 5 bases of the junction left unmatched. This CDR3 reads CASSLGDSSNQPQHF. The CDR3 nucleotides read TGCGCCAGCAGTTTAGGGGACAGTAGCAATCAGCCCCAGCATTTT.

The CDR3: CASNRDRQETQYF. In DNA, the CDR3 is TGTGCCAGCAACCGGGACAGACAAGAGACCCAGTACTTC. The J gene is TRBJ2-5, the V gene TRBV5-4; 7 nucleotides agree with TRBD1. Germline loops: CDR1 SGHNT, CDR2 YYREEE (reference sequence). The CDR3 consists of 13 residues. V trimming: 6 bases; J trimming: 2 bases; junction bases outside the gene matches: 4.

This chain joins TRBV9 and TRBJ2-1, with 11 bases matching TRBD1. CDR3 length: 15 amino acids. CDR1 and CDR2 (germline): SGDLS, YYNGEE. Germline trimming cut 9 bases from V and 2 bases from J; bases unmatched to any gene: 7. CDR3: CATARTGGAYNEQFF. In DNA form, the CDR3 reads TGTGCCACGGCTCGGACAGGGGGCGCCTACAATGAGCAGTTCTTC. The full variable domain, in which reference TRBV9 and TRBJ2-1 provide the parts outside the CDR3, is DSGVTQTPKHLITATGQRVTLRCSPRSGDLSVYWYQQSLDQGLQFLIQYYNGEERAKGNILERFSAQQFPDLHSELNLSSLELGDSALYFCATARTGGAYNEQFFGPGTRLTVL.

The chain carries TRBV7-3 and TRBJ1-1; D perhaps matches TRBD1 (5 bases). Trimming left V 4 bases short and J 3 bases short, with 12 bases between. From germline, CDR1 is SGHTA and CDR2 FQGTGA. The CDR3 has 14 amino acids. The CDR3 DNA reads TGTGCCAGCAGCTCCCAGGGCACGGACACTGAAGCTTTCTTT. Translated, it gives CASSSQGTDTEAFF.

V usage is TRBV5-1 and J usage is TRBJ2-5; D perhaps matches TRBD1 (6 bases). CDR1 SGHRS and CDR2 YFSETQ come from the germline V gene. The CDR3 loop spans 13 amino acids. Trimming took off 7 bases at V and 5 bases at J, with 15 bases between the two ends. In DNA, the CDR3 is TGCGCCAGCTCCGGACAGCGAGAGGAGACCCAGTACTTC. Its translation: CASSGQREETQYF.

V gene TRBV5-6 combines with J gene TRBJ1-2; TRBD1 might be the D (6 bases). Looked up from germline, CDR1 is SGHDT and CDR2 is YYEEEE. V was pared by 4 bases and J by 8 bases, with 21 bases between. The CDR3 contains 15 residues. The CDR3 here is CASSPQSQGIPGYTF. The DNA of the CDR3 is TGTGCCAGCAGCCCTCAAAGCCAGGGGATACCCGGCTACACCTTC.

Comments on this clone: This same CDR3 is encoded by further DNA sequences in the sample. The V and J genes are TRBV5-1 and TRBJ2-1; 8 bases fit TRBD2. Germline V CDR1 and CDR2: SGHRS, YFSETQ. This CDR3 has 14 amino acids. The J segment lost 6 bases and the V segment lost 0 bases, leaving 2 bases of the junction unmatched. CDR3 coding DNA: TGCGCCAGCAGCTTGGCCCTAGCGGGCAATGAGCAGTTCTTC. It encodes CASSLALAGNEQFF.

In DNA, the CDR3 is TGTGCCACCGAAGACAGAGCTAACTATGGCTACACCTTC. This sequence encodes CATEDRANYGYTF. V is TRBV28 and J is TRBJ1-2, with D perhaps matching TRBD1 (5 bases). Deletions cut 10 bases from V and 0 bases from J, with 12 bases between. This CDR3 region has 13 residues. Germline V gives CDR1 MDHEN, CDR2 SYDVKM.

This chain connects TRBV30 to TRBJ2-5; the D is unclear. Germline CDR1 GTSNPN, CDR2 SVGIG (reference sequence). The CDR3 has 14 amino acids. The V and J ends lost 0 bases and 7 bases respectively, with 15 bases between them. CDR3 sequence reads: CAWSVISTVGTQYF. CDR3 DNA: TGTGCCTGGAGTGTAATTTCGACTGTGGGGACCCAGTACTTC.

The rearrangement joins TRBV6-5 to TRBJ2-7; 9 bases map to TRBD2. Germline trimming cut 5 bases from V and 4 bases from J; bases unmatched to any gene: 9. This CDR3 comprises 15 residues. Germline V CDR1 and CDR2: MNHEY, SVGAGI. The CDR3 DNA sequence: TGTGCCAGCAGTGCCCCGGGACTAGCTGATTACGAGCAGTACTTC. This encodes CASSAPGLADYEQYF.

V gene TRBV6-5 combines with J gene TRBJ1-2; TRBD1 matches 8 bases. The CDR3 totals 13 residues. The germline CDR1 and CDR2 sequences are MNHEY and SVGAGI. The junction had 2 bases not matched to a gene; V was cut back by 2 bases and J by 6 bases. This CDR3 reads CASSYGQGNGYTF. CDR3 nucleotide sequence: TGTGCCAGCAGTTACGGACAGGGTAATGGCTACACCTTC.

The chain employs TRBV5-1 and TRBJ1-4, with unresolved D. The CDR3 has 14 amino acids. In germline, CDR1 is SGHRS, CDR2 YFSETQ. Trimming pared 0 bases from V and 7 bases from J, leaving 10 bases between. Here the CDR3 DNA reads TGCGCCAGCAGCTTGGGCTGGAAGGGTGAAAAACTGTTTTTT. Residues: CASSLGWKGEKLFF.

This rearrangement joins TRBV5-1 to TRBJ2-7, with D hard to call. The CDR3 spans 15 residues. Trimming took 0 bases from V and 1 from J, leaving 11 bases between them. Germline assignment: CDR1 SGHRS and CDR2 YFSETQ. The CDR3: CASSLVPQGSYEQYF. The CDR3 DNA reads TGCGCCAGCAGCTTGGTTCCTCAAGGGTCCTACGAGCAGTACTTC.

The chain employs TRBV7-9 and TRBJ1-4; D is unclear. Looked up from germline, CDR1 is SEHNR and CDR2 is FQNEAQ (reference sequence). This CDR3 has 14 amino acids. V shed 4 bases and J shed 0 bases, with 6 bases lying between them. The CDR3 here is CASSSVATNEKLFF. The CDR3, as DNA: TGTGCCAGCAGCTCCGTTGCAACTAATGAAAAACTGTTTTTT.

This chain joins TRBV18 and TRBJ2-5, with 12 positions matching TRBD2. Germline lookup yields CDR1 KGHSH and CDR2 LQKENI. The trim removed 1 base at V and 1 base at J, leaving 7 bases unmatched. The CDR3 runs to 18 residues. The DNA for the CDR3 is TGTGCCAGCTCACCACTCCTCAGACTAGCGGGAGTCCAAGAGACCCAGTACTTC. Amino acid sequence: CASSPLLRLAGVQETQYF.